This T cell receptor beta chain stems from a study of cytomegalovirus exposure and HLA in healthy donors. The study, taken as a whole, reports: High specificity and sensitivity for cytomegalovirus status were reported for the classifier.

Germline V lookup: CDR1 MNHEY, CDR2 SMNVEV (reference sequence). The CDR3 spans 16 residues. V shed 5 bases and J 3 bases; nucleotides not matched to a gene: 6. As to this clone: Its antigen remains unknown.

13 Jbeta primers and 60 Vbeta primers were used for the PCR. Assay used: immunoSEQ multiplex PCR; TCRdb lists only in-frame clones, some missing. The data contain over 65,000 clones, around 77% of them singletons. Sequencing input: PBMCs. V and J are TRBV27 and TRBJ2-6, with 8 bases fitting TRBD1. This sequence was found in a man aged 45 to 65 in good health and CMV-seronegative. The CDR3 region has the DNA TGTGCCAGCAGTCCGTCAGGGGGCGGTGGGGCCAACGTCCTGACTTTC. Encoded protein: CASSPSGGGGANVLTF.